The 14 T cell receptor beta chains given below trace back to one sample, sequenced in a study of blood T cell repertoires in COVID-19. TCRdb's table, derived via immunoSEQ multiplex PCR, lists solely in-frame clones and lacks some. The sample shows around 130,000 clones, roughly 80% of them seen only once. Sequenced sample: peripheral blood. These receptors were obtained from a human donor in a cohort sampled during active COVID-19.

The J gene is TRBJ2-7, the V gene TRBV10-2, with D possibly being TRBD1 (6 bases). The CDR3 contains 16 residues. Germline loops: CDR1 WSHSY, CDR2 SAAADI. The ends were cut back, 4 bases at V and 1 base at J, with 17 bases in the middle. The CDR3 DNA follows: TGCGCCAGCAGTGGGGGGCTGTCGGGTTATTCCTACGAGCAGTACTTC. Encoded protein: CASSGGLSGYSYEQYF.

This chain joins TRBV14 and TRBJ1-3; D is ambiguous. The CDR3 is made up of 14 amino acids. Looked up from germline, CDR1 is SGHDN and CDR2 is FVKESK. Trimming removed 0 bases from V and 4 bases from J, with 7 bases in between. CDR3 coding DNA: TGTGCCAGCAGCCAAGATCTCGGGGGAAACACCATATATTTT. Encoded protein: CASSQDLGGNTIYF.

The chain employs TRBV19 and TRBJ1-1; TRBD1 agrees at 10 bases. The CDR3 extends over 13 amino acids. Germline values: CDR1 LNHDA, CDR2 SQIVND (reference sequence). V lost 5 bases and J lost 7; bases outside the gene matches: 4. The CDR3 loop is CASSPGQGFEAFF. CDR3 DNA: TGTGCCAGTAGTCCGGGACAGGGGTTTGAAGCTTTCTTT.

V is TRBV5-4 and J is TRBJ1-1; no reliable D call. Germline V gene lookup returns CDR1 SGHNT and CDR2 YYREEE (reference sequence). The CDR3 is made up of 16 amino acids. With 3 bases removed from V and 5 bases from J, the gap between germline ends came to 20 bases. CDR3 sequence reads: CASSSYPGNMRTEAFF. Here the CDR3 DNA reads TGTGCCAGCAGCTCTTACCCAGGTAATATGAGAACTGAAGCTTTCTTT.

The chain employs TRBV29-1 and TRBJ2-7, with 13 bases identical to TRBD2. Germline CDR1 and CDR2: SQVTM and ANQGSEA. The V segment lost 5 bases and the J segment 5 bases; nucleotides outside the gene matches: 6. The CDR3 is 14 amino acids. The CDR3 is CSVRGTSGNNEQYF. CDR3 in DNA: TGCAGCGTTCGGGGGACTAGCGGGAACAACGAGCAGTACTTC.

The chain recombines TRBV28 with TRBJ1-2; 9 bases are a match to TRBD1. The V and J ends lost 6 bases and 8 bases, in that order; junction bases with no gene match: 7. The CDR3 loop spans 13 amino acids. Germline CDR1 and CDR2: MDHEN and SYDVKM. CDR3 region: CASSPGTGKGYTF. The CDR3 coding sequence is TGTGCCAGCAGCCCTGGGACAGGGAAGGGCTACACCTTC.

The chain carries TRBV12-5 and TRBJ2-7; a possible D gene is TRBD1 (6 bases). The germline CDR1 and CDR2 sequences are LGHNT and FRNRAP. V dropped 4 bases and J dropped 6 bases, with 10 bases sitting between them. The CDR3 has 12 amino acids. CDR3 protein: CASGSQGFEQYF. CDR3 in DNA: TGTGCTAGTGGTTCGCAGGGGTTCGAGCAGTACTTC.

The V and J genes are TRBV28 and TRBJ1-6, with a weak D call TRBD1 (6 bases). Per the germline V gene, CDR1 is MDHEN and CDR2 is SYDVKM. Trimming removed 6 bases at V and 5 bases at J, with 11 bases between. The CDR3 runs 14 residues. The CDR3 nucleotides read TGTGCCAGCAGACCACAGGGTGATAATTCACCCCTCCACTTT. Encoded protein: CASRPQGDNSPLHF.

This chain joins TRBV5-4 and TRBJ1-6, with a possible D match to TRBD1 (6 bases). CDR3 size: 15 residues. Germline-derived CDR1 and CDR2 are SGHNT and YYREEE (reference sequence). The ends were cut back, 3 bases at V and 5 bases at J, with 12 bases in the middle. The CDR3 is CASSYNRANNSPLHF. In nucleotides, the CDR3 is TGTGCCAGCAGCTACAACAGGGCCAATAATTCACCCCTCCACTTT.

This clone has more than one count but fewer than ten. At one of its ends the junction is not consistent with the germline gene, which may arise from a read error. This rearrangement joins TRBV3-1 (or the pseudogene TRBV3-2) to TRBJ2-7, with 8 bases that match TRBD2. CDR3 length equals 15 residues. Germline V gives CDR1 LGHDT, CDR2 YNNKEL (reference sequence). The CDR3 region has the DNA TGTGCCAGCAGCCAGGGTAGCGGGACCTCCCACGAGCAGTACTTC. It codes for CASSQGSGTSHEQYF.

The chain joins TRBV1 to TRBJ2-7; the table's D call TRBD2 went unverified against the DNA. TRBV1 is labeled a pseudogene. The CDR3 loop spans 14 amino acids. The CDR3 DNA is TGCACCAGCAGCCTGCCAGGGCGGGATAACGAGCAGTACTTC. Translated, it gives CTSSLPGRDNEQYF.

For the CDR3, the DNA is TGTGCCAGTAGTACCCCCCCCGGGACACAAGGCAATGAGCAGTTCTTC. Translating it yields CASSTPPGTQGNEQFF. V gene TRBV19 combines with J gene TRBJ2-1, with D possibly being TRBD1 (6 bases). The CDR3 extends over 16 amino acids. CDR1 and CDR2 (germline): LNHDA, SQIVND (reference sequence). The ends were cut back, 4 bases at V and 6 bases at J, with 19 bases in the middle.

This clone has more than one count but fewer than ten. The J gene is TRBJ2-7, the V gene TRBV4-1; D might be TRBD1 (5 bases). V lost 0 bases and J 2 bases, leaving 11 bases between the germline ends. The germline V gene encodes CDR1 MGHRA and CDR2 YSYEKL. The CDR3 sequence is 15 residues long. The CDR3 DNA is TGCGCCAGCAGCCAAGATGGAAGGGGCGCCTACGAGCAGTACTTC. Amino acid sequence: CASSQDGRGAYEQYF.

The V gene is TRBV29-1, the J gene TRBJ2-1; D possibly corresponds to TRBD1 (6 bases). The germline V and J ends were trimmed by 0 bases and 12 bases, with 18 bases remaining between them. CDR3 length equals 14 residues. The germline gives CDR1 SQVTM, CDR2 ANQGSEA. The CDR3 nucleotides are TGCAGCGTTGAAGATCCTTGGGGGCAGGCGGGGCAGTTCTTC. Amino acids: CSVEDPWGQAGQFF.